This section outlines one T cell receptor beta chain sequence together with its context. Its antigen is not identified. The entry originates in a study of beta chain features in type 1 diabetes. General study points: Researchers report that Type 1 diabetes patients had moderately but significantly shorter TCRB CDR3s across all four CD4+ subsets.

Sequenced material consisted of expressed TCRB transcripts (all of the isolated RNA was reverse transcribed). Sequenced by immunoSEQ multiplex PCR; TCRdb stores in-frame clones only, minus some. The sample lists roughly 150,000 clones; approximately 7.8% were seen once. This CDR3 is built from 15 residues. J was trimmed by 5 bases and V by 8 bases; bases with no gene match: 7. Germline CDR1 reads MNHNY; CDR2 reads SVGAGI (reference sequence). V is TRBV6-6 and J is TRBJ2-2; TRBD1 matches at 11 bases. The sequenced sample consisted of central memory CD4+ T cells from blood. This receptor was obtained from a woman aged 40 to 50 with type 1 diabetes. The CDR3: CASLSGQGGTGELFF. The CDR3 nucleotides read TGTGCCAGCCTTTCGGGACAGGGGGGAACCGGGGAGCTGTTTTTT.